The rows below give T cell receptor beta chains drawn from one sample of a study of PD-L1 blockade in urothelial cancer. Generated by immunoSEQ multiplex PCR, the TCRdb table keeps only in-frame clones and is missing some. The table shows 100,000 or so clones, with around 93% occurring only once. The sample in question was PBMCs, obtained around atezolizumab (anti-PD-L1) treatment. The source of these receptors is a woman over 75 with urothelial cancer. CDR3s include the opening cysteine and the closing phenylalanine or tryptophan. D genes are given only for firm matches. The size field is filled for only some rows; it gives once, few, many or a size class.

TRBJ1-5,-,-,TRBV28,CASSFPGDQPQHF,TGTGCCAGCAGTTTTCCAGGGGATCAGCCCCAGCATTTT
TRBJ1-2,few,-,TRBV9,CASSPSRGYGYGYTF,TGTGCCAGCAGCCCCTCCAGGGGATACGGCTATGGCTACACCTTC
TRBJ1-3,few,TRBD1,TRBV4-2,CASSQQETGMGNTIYF,TGTGCCAGCAGCCAACAAGAGACAGGGATGGGAAACACCATATATTTT
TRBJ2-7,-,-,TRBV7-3,CASSISSSAEQYF,TGTGCCAGCAGTATTTCTAGTAGCGCCGAGCAGTACTTC
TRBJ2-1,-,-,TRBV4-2,CASSQDGGSLNEQFF,TGTGCCAGCAGCCAAGATGGAGGTAGCCTCAATGAGCAGTTCTTC
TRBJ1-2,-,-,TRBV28,CASRVTGKRTNYGYTF,TGTGCCAGCAGGGTGACAGGCAAAAGGACTAACTATGGCTACACCTTC
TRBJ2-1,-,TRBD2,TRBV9,CASSVDGRASYNEQFF,TGTGCCAGCAGCGTCGACGGGAGGGCTTCCTACAATGAGCAGTTCTTC
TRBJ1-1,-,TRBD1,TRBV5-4,CASSLKRTQGANTEAFF,TGTGCCAGCAGCTTGAAGCGAACCCAGGGGGCGAACACTGAAGCTTTCTTT
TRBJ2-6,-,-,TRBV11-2,CASNSQGGANVLTF,TGTGCCAGCAACTCTCAGGGTGGGGCCAACGTCCTGACTTTC
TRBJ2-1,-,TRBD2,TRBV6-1,CASSELLAGIYNEQFF,TGTGCCAGCAGTGAATTACTAGCGGGCATTTACAATGAGCAGTTCTTC
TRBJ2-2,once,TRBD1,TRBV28,CASRLTGTGGTGELFF,TGTGCCAGCAGACTCACCGGGACAGGTGGCACCGGGGAGCTGTTTTTT
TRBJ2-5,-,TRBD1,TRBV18,CASSPGQGGFGETQYF,TGTGCCAGCTCACCTGGACAGGGGGGATTCGGGGAGACCCAGTACTTC
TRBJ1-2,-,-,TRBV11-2,CASSLGRAYNYGYTF,TGTGCCAGCAGCTTAGGGCGGGCTTATAACTATGGCTACACCTTC
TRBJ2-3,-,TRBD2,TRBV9,CASSAHSLAGGTDTQYF,TGTGCCAGCAGCGCCCATTCTCTAGCGGGAGGCACAGATACGCAGTATTTT
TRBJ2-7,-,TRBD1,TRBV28,CASSLKDRVSYEQYF,TGTGCCAGCAGTCTAAAGGACAGGGTGTCCTACGAGCAGTACTTC
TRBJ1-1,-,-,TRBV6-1,CASRASTEAFF,TGTGCCAGCAGGGCTTCGACTGAAGCTTTCTTT
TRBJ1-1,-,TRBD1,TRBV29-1,CSVGTGPEAFF,TGCAGCGTGGGGACAGGGCCTGAAGCTTTCTTT
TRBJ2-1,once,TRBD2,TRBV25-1,CASSELAGGYNEQFF,TGTGCCAGCAGTGAACTAGCGGGAGGTTACAATGAGCAGTTCTTC
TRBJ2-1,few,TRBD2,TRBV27,CASSLSGIAGVVNEQFF,TGTGCCAGCAGTTTATCGGGGATAGCGGGAGTCGTTAATGAGCAGTTCTTC
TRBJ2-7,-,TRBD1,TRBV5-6,CASSLVGTGDTYEQYF,TGTGCCAGCAGCTTGGTCGGGACAGGAGATACCTACGAGCAGTACTTC
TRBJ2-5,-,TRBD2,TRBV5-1,CASSLDPYGAGVVRETQYF,TGCGCCAGCAGCTTGGACCCCTATGGCGCGGGAGTGGTCCGGGAGACCCAGTACTTC
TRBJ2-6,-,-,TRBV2,CASTTGDSGANVLTF,TGTGCCAGCACAACAGGCGACTCTGGGGCCAACGTCCTGACTTTC
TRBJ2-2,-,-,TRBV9,CASSVNPTTINTGELFF,TGTGCCAGCAGCGTAAACCCTACGACAATCAACACCGGGGAGCTGTTTTTT
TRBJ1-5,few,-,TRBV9,CASSVEGNSNQPQHF,TGTGCCAGCAGCGTAGAGGGGAATAGCAATCAGCCCCAGCATTTT
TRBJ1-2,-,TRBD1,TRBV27,CASSLSRDRVDGYTF,TGTGCCAGCAGTTTATCCCGGGACAGGGTGGATGGCTACACCTTC
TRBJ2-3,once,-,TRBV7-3,CASSLGLEGGTQYF,TGTGCCAGCAGCTTAGGGCTAGAAGGGGGTACGCAGTATTTT
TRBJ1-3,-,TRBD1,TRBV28,CASSPLGQAGNTIYF,TGTGCCAGCAGCCCCTTAGGACAGGCGGGAAACACCATATATTTT
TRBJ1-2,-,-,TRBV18,CASSPLQTDTNYGYTF,TGTGCCAGCTCACCGTTACAGACAGATACAAACTATGGCTACACCTTC
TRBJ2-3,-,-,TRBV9,CASTVTGRTDTQYF,TGTGCCAGCACCGTGACAGGGAGGACAGATACGCAGTATTTT
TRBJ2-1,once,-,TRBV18,CASSPPSRQGHEQFF,TGTGCCAGCTCACCACCGTCCCGGCAGGGCCATGAGCAGTTCTTC
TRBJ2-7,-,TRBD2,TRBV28,CASRGSGRPYEQYF,TGTGCCAGCAGGGGGAGCGGGAGGCCCTACGAGCAGTACTTC
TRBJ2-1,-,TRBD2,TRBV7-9,CASSQLAGFYNEQFF,TGTGCCAGCAGCCAACTAGCGGGATTCTACAATGAGCAGTTCTTC
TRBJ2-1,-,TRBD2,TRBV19,CAIGPRGLAKYNEQFF,TGTGCCATCGGACCTCGGGGACTAGCGAAGTACAATGAGCAGTTCTTC
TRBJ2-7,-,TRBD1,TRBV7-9,CASSLDGQGASIYEQYF,TGTGCCAGCAGCTTAGATGGGCAGGGGGCTTCAATCTACGAGCAGTACTTC
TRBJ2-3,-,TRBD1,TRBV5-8,CASSATGGRGTDTQYF,TGTGCCAGCAGCGCAACAGGGGGCAGAGGGACAGATACGCAGTATTTT
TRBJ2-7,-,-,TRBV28,CASTGTPAYEQYF,TGTGCCAGCACGGGGACTCCCGCCTACGAGCAGTACTTC
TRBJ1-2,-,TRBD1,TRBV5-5,CASSLYQGVREGYTF,TGTGCCAGCAGCTTATACCAGGGGGTGAGGGAAGGCTACACCTTC
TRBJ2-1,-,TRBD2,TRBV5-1,CASSSAGAPRDEQFF,TGCGCCAGCAGCTCCGCGGGAGCCCCGCGGGATGAGCAGTTCTTC
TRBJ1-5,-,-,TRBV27,CASRSGGRSNQPQHF,TGTGCCAGCAGATCCGGGGGGCGGAGCAATCAGCCCCAGCATTTT
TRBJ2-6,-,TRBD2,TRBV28,CASSFSPGRAGANVLTF,TGTGCCAGCAGTTTCTCCCCAGGGAGGGCTGGGGCCAACGTCCTGACTTTC
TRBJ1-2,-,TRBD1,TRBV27,CASSLSITGGYGYTF,TGTGCCAGCAGTTTATCTATTACAGGGGGCTATGGCTACACCTTC
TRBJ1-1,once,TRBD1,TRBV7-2,CASSTRQGQNTEAFF,TGTGCCAGCAGCACGAGACAGGGCCAGAACACTGAAGCTTTCTTT
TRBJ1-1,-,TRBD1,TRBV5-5,CASSNRDRGGTEAFF,TGTGCCAGCAGCAACAGGGACAGGGGCGGCACTGAAGCTTTCTTT
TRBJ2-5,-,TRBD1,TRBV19,CASSTNRGRGETQYF,TGTGCCAGTAGTACTAACAGGGGGCGCGGTGAGACCCAGTACTTC
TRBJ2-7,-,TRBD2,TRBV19,CASSIAGAYEQYF,TGTGCCAGTAGTATCGCGGGGGCCTACGAGCAGTACTTC
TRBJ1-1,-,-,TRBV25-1,CASSEFSGPEAFF,TGTGCCAGCAGTGAATTTAGTGGGCCTGAAGCTTTCTTT
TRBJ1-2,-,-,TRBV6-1,CASSENMVYGYTF,TGTGCCAGCAGTGAGAACATGGTCTATGGCTACACCTTC
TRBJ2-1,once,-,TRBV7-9,CASSLISVAGEQFF,TGTGCCAGCAGCTTAATTTCGGTTGCGGGTGAGCAGTTCTTC
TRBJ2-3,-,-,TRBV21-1,CASSAERPGLTDTQYF,TGTGCCAGCAGCGCAGAAAGGCCGGGACTAACGGATACGCAGTATTTT
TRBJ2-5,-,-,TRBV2,CASSEVRGLQETQYF,TGTGCCAGCAGTGAGGTGCGGGGGCTGCAAGAGACCCAGTACTTC
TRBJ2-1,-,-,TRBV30,CAWTVLLSGHEQFF,TGTGCCTGGACTGTCCTACTTAGCGGCCATGAGCAGTTCTTC
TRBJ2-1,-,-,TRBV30,CAWSGGVSEQFF,TGTGCCTGGAGTGGGGGGGTGAGTGAGCAGTTCTTC
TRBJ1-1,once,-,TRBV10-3,CAISDATREDTEAFF,TGTGCCATCAGTGACGCAACCAGGGAGGACACTGAAGCTTTCTTT
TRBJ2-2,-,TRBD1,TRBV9,CASSLRTGGRTGELFF,TGTGCCAGCAGCCTTCGGACAGGGGGCCGGACCGGGGAGCTGTTTTTT
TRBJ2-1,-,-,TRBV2,CASSVKQGNEQFF,TGTGCCAGCAGTGTAAAACAGGGCAATGAGCAGTTCTTC
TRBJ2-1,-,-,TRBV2,CASIRGGRNEQFF,TGTGCCAGCATTAGGGGGGGCAGGAATGAGCAGTTCTTC
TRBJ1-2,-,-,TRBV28,CALDLGNNYGYTF,TGTGCACTAGATCTCGGCAACAACTATGGCTACACCTTC
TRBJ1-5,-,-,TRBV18,CASSPDRNQPQHF,TGTGCCAGCTCACCGGACAGAAATCAGCCCCAGCATTTT
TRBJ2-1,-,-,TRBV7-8,CASSLLVRGIGNEQFF,TGTGCCAGCAGCTTATTGGTCAGGGGAATTGGCAATGAGCAGTTCTTC